This entry describes one T cell receptor (beta chain). What this receptor recognizes is not known. No clone much larger than this one lies a single base away; base qualities are absent. TCRbeta CDR3 regions were amplified from genomic DNA using the immunoSEQ Assay, a bias-controlled multiplex PCR. The authors' pipeline ran thus. Within the assay, amplification of reference gene primers was used to estimate how many nucleated cells each sample contained. Sequence reads were collapsed and filtered to measure the absolute abundance of every unique TCRbeta CDR3 rearrangement. For each sample, productive Simpson clonality was calculated as the square root of Simpson's diversity index over productive rearrangements. Here the immuneACCESS table is served through TCRdb, limited to in-frame sequences with V and J called. Missing clones are a known gap in these copies; in checked studies unresolved V genes cover under half, and the rest lacks a known reason. V, J and clone size were drawn from that table, and D and trimming were deduced from the DNA. Across this sample there are some 150,000 clones, with over 85% seen only once. In total, the top ten clones hold around 1.5% of the sample.

The sample comes from a study of blood T cell repertoires in COVID-19 (dated by TCRdb to about 2020). Notes on the research overall: Samples from collaborators originated in the United States, Italy and Spain and spanned both the acute and convalescent phases of COVID-19. The dataset comprised deeply sampled blood TCRbeta repertoires from subjects exposed to, actively infected with, or recovered from COVID-19. The material from the prospective study consisted of cDNA or gDNA derived from T cells, B-cell-depleted T cells, or PBMCs. The repertoires were released in a freely available public database meant as a resource for research on the immune response to SARS-CoV-2. Nearly every sample came with metadata listing a de-identified subject ID, COVID-19 status, age in years and sex. The samples were drawn from the first 160 participants of the ongoing ImmuneRACE study and from over a thousand subjects provided by 6 global collaborators. Where available, HLA class I and class II types were taken from metadata supplied by the sample provider and were not determined by assay-based typing.

Collaborating institutions collected whole blood in K2EDTA tubes following their own protocols. For TCRbeta analysis, collaborators shipped samples as frozen whole blood, isolated PBMCs, or DNA extracted from either of those sample types. Counted from cysteine to phenylalanine, this CDR3 has 15 amino acids. Just the 45-base CDR3 DNA is kept, in frame starting at base 1. The germline V and J ends show losses of 4 bases and 4 bases respectively, and no gene match explains 5 bases of the junction. CDR1 SGHRS and CDR2 YFSETQ are derived from the germline V gene. The paper's findings and limits, for the study overall: Clinical and demographic metadata were provided uncurated, with the amount varying by source and participant.

The sequenced sample was peripheral blood. Recombination connected TRBV5-1 to TRBJ2-3, with 11 bases matching TRBD1. The sequence derives from a human donor in a cohort sampled during active COVID-19. CDR3 loop: CASSAGQGAADTQYF. The DNA sequence reads TGCGCCAGCAGCGCCGGACAGGGGGCCGCAGATACGCAGTATTTT.